This T cell receptor beta chain was documented in a study of blood T cell repertoires in COVID-19. As for the study in general: Sites across the United States, Italy and Spain contributed samples from acute and convalescent COVID-19. PBMCs, B-cell-depleted T cells, or T cells provided the cDNA or gDNA that made up the material.

Measured with immunoSEQ multiplex PCR; TCRdb has only the in-frame clones, and not every one. Of under 500,000 clones in the sample, around 89% were seen once. Sequences were obtained from peripheral blood. The source is a woman in her twenties or thirties with acute or convalescent COVID-19.

This CDR3 reads CASSPRHIYEQYF. Written as DNA, the CDR3 is TGTGCCAGCTCACCACGACACATCTACGAGCAGTACTTC. The V call is TRBV18, the J call TRBJ2-7; D is uncertain. The CDR3 extends over 13 amino acids. Trimming cost V 1 base and J 3 bases, with 7 bases left between them. Germline V gives CDR1 KGHSH, CDR2 LQKENI.